This T cell receptor (beta chain) is from a study of blood T cells in healthy people across ages. With 1 base removed from V and 3 bases from J, the gap between germline ends came to 11 bases. This CDR3 spans 15 amino acids. Germline V gives CDR1 SGHTS, CDR2 YDEGEE. The sample holds a few counts of this clonotype. Alongside a J-beta primer mix, a sample-barcoded 5' primer served in a second PCR lasting roughly 6 to 12 cycles. TCRdb ran MiXCR on the 5' RACE reads and lists one entry per CDR3 protein. This table has roughly 1.5 million distinct CDR3 sequences, roughly two fifths appearing once. The sequenced sample was blood. The V call is TRBV5-8, the J call TRBJ2-1; D unresolved. The clonotype comes from a woman aged 18-30 years in good health. The CDR3 sequence is CASSLSQVRYNEQFF. DNA for the CDR3: TGTGCCAGCAGCTTGTCGCAGGTTCGCTACAATGAGCAGTTCTTC.